Listed below are T cell receptor beta chains from one sample, sequenced in a study of cytomegalovirus exposure and HLA in healthy donors. Here immunoSEQ multiplex PCR was the method, and the copy in TCRdb shows in-frame clones only, minus some. The sample holds roughly 160,000 clones, roughly three quarters seen once. Material: PBMCs. The receptors here all came from a man younger than 35 in good health and CMV-seropositive. The CDR3 runs from the conserved cysteine through the conserved F or W. D genes are given only for firm matches. Expanded clones are given a class, and other clones once, few, many or no size at all.

NA,NA,TRBJ1-1,TRBV6-6,CASRLSDGVDPEAFF,TGTGCCAGCAGACTATCCGACGGTGTGGATCCTGAAGCTTTCTTT
NA,NA,TRBJ2-1,TRBV5-4,CASSLAHAGYNEQFF,TGTGCCAGCAGCTTGGCCCATGCAGGCTACAATGAGCAGTTCTTC
NA,few,TRBJ1-1,TRBV30,CAWSPTGEAFF,TGTGCCTGGAGCCCCACAGGGGAAGCTTTCTTT
NA,NA,TRBJ1-2,TRBV5-4,CASSSTGGSYGYTF,TGTGCCAGCAGCTCTACGGGAGGGAGTTATGGCTACACCTTC
TRBD1,NA,TRBJ1-2,TRBV27,CASSLGQGHGYTF,TGTGCCAGCAGTTTAGGACAGGGCCATGGCTACACCTTC
NA,NA,TRBJ1-2,TRBV6-6,CASSLAGEDGYTF,TGTGCCAGCAGCCTTGCGGGTGAAGATGGCTACACCTTC
NA,NA,TRBJ1-2,TRBV30,CAWKKTGGSGYTF,TGTGCCTGGAAGAAAACAGGTGGCTCTGGCTACACCTTC
TRBD2,NA,TRBJ2-7,TRBV2,CASAGLAGVYEQYF,TGTGCCAGCGCAGGACTAGCGGGAGTATACGAGCAGTACTTC
NA,NA,TRBJ2-5,TRBV30,CAWSRYQETQYF,TGTGCCTGGAGCAGGTACCAAGAGACCCAGTACTTC
NA,NA,TRBJ1-6,TRBV6-5,CASRNPQGLGSPLHF,TGTGCCAGCAGGAACCCCCAGGGGTTAGGCTCACCCCTCCACTTT
NA,once,TRBJ2-2,TRBV18,CASSPLLASGELFF,TGTGCCAGCTCACCACTTCTAGCTTCCGGGGAGCTGTTTTTT
NA,few,TRBJ1-1,TRBV7-9,CASSLHMGSPAFF,TGTGCCAGCAGCTTACATATGGGGAGTCCCGCTTTCTTT